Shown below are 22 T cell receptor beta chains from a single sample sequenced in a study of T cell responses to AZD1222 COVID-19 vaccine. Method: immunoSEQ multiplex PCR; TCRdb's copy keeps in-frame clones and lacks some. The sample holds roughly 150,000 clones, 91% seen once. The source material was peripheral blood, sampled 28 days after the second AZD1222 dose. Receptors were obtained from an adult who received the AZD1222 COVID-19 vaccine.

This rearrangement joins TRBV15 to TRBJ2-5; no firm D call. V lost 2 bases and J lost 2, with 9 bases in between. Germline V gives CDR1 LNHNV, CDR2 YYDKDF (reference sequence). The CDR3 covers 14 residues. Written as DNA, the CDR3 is TGTGCCACCAGCAGACCGGGTCTTCAAGAGACCCAGTACTTC. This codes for CATSRPGLQETQYF.

CDR3 region: CSVVGAGPENYGYTF. DNA of the CDR3: TGCAGCGTTGTAGGTGCAGGGCCCGAAAACTATGGCTACACCTTC. V is TRBV29-1 and J is TRBJ1-2; maybe TRBD1 (5 bases). The V gene lost 4 bases and the J gene lost 2 bases, with 17 bases spanning the gap. Germline CDR1 is SQVTM and CDR2 is ANQGSEA. The CDR3 is 15 residues long.

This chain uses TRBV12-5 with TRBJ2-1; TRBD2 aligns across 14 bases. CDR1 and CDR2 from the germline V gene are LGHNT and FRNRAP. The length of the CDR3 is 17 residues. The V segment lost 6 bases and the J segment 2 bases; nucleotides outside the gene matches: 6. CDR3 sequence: CASGPGLAGVTYNEQFF. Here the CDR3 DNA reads TGTGCTAGTGGCCCGGGACTAGCGGGAGTTACCTACAATGAGCAGTTCTTC.

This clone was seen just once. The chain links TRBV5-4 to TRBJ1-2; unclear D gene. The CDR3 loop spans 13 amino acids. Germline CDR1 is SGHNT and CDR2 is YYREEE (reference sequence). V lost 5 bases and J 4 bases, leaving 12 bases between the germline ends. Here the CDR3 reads CASSPGPAYGYTF. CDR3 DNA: TGTGCCAGCAGTCCCGGACCAGCCTATGGCTACACCTTC. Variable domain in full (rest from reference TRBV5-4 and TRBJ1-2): ETGVTQSPTHLIKTRGQQVTLRCSSQSGHNTVSWYQQALGQGPQFIFQYYREEENGRGNFPPRFSGLQFPNYSSELNVNALELDDSALYLCASSPGPAYGYTFGSGTRLTVV.

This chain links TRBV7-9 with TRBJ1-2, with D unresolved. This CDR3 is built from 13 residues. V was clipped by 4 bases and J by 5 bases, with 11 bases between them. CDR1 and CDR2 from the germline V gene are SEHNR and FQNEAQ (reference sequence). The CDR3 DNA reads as TGTGCCAGCAGCTACACAGAAACTTATGGCTACACCTTC. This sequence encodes CASSYTETYGYTF.

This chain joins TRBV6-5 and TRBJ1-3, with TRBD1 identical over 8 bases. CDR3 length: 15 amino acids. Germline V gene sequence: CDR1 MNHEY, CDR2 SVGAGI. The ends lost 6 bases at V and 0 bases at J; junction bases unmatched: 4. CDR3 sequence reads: CASRRGQGSGNTIYF. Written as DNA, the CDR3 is TGTGCCAGCAGGCGCGGACAGGGCTCTGGAAACACCATATATTTT.

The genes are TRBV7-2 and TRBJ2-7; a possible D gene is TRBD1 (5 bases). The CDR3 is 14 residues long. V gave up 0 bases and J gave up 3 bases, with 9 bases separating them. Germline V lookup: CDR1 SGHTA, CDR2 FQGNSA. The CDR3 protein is CASSLAGPSYEQYF. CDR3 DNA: TGTGCCAGCAGCTTAGCGGGGCCTAGCTACGAGCAGTACTTC.

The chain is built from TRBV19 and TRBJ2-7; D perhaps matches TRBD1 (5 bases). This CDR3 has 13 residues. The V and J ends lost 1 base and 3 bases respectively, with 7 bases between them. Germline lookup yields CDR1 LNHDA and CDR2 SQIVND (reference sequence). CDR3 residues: CASSIVDSYEQYF. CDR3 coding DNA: TGTGCCAGTAGTATAGTTGACAGCTACGAGCAGTACTTC.

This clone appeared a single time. The CDR3 sequence: CASSTFRTSGYNEQFF. Written as DNA, the CDR3 is TGTGCCAGCAGCACCTTCCGGACTAGCGGTTACAATGAGCAGTTCTTC. V is TRBV27 and J is TRBJ2-1; 10 bases match TRBD2. This CDR3 region has 16 residues. V shed 6 bases, J shed 4 bases, and the junction held 9 bases outside the gene matches. CDR1 is MNHEY, CDR2 SMNVEV, per germline (reference sequence).

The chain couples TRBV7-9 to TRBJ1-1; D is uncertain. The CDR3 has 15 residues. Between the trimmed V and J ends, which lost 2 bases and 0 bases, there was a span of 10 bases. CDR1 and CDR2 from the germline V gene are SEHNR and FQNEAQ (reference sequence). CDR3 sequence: CASSLPLSLNTEAFF. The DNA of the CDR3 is TGTGCCAGCAGCTTACCCTTGTCCCTGAACACTGAAGCTTTCTTT.

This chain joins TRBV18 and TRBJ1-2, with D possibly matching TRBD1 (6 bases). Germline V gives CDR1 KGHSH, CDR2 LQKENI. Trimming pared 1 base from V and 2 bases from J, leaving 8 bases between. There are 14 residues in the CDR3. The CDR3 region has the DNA TGTGCCAGCTCACCACGGGACAACAACTATGGCTACACCTTC. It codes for CASSPRDNNYGYTF.

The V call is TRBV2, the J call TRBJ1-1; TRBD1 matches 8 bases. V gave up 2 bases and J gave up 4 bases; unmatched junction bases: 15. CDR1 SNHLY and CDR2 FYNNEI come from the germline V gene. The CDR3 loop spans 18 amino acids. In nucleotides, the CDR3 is TGTGCCAGCAGTGAAAATCCGACAGGGGCCTATTACAGCACTGAAGCTTTCTTT. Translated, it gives CASSENPTGAYYSTEAFF.

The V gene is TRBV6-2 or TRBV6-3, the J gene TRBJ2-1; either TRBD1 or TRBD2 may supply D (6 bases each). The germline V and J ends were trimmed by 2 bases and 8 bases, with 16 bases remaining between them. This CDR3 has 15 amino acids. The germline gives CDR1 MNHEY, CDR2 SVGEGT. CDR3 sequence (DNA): TGTGCCAGCAGTTACGGGGGGACAACTTTACATGAGCAGTTCTTC. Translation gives CASSYGGTTLHEQFF.

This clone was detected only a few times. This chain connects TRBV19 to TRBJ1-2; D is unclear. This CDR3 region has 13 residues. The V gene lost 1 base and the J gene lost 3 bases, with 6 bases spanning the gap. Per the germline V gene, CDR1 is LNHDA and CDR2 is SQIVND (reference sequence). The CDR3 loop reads CASSIVEDYGYTF. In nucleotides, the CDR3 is TGTGCCAGTAGTATAGTTGAGGACTATGGCTACACCTTC.

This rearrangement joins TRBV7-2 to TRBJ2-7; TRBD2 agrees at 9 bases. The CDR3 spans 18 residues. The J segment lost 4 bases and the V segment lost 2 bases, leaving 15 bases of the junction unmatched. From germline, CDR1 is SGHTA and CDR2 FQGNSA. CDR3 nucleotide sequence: TGTGCCAGCAGCTTAAGGGGGAGACTAGCGGAGCTGGGGTACGAGCAGTACTTC. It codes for CASSLRGRLAELGYEQYF. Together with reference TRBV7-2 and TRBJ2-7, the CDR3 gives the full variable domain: GAGVSQSPSNKVTEKGKDVELRCDPISGHTALYWYRQSLGQGLEFLIYFQGNSAPDKSGLPSDRFSAERTGGSVSTLTIQRTQQEDSAVYLCASSLRGRLAELGYEQYFGPGTRLTVT.

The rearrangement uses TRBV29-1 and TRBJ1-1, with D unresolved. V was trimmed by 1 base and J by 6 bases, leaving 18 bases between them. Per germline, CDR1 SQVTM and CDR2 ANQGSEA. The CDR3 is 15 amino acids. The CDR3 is CSVEVGLREGSEAFF. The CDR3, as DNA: TGCAGCGTTGAAGTGGGGTTAAGGGAGGGCTCTGAAGCTTTCTTT.

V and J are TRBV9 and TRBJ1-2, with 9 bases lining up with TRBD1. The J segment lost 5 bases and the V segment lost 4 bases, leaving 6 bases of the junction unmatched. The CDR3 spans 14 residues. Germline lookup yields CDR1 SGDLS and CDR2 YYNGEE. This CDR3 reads CASSRPGQGYGYTF. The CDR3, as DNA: TGTGCCAGCAGCAGACCGGGACAGGGATATGGCTACACCTTC.

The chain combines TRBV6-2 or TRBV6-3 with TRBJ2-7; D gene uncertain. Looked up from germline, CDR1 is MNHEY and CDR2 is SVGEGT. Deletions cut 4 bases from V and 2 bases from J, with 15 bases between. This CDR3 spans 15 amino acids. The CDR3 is CASSLRPVNTYEQYF. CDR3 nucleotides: TGTGCCAGCAGTTTACGCCCCGTAAATACCTACGAGCAGTACTTC.

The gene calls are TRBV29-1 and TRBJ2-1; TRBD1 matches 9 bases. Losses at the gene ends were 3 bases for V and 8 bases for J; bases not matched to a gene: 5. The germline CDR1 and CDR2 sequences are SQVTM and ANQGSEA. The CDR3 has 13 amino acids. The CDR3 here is CSVEGDRVDEQFF. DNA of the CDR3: TGCAGCGTTGAGGGGGACAGGGTGGATGAGCAGTTCTTC.

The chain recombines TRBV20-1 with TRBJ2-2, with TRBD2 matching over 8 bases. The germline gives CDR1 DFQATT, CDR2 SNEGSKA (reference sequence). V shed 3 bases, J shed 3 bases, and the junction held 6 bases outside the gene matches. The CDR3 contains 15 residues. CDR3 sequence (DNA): TGCAGTGCTAGTGCCGGGGGGGCCTACACCGGGGAGCTGTTTTTT. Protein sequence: CSASAGGAYTGELFF.

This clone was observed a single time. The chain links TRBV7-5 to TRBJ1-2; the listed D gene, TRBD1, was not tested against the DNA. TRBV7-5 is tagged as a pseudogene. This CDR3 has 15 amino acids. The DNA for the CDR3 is TGTGCCAGAAGCTTACGGGACAGGAGTGTTAATGGCTACACCTTC. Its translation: CARSLRDRSVNGYTF.

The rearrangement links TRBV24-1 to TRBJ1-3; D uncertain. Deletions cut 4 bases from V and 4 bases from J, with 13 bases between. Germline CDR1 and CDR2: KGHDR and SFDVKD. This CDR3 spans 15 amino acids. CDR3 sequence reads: CATSDPRDGGNTIYF. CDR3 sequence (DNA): TGTGCCACCAGTGACCCTCGAGACGGAGGAAACACCATATATTTT.